This T cell receptor (beta chain) was identified during a study of regulatory T cells in long-lasting Graves disease. Per germline, CDR1 LGHDT and CDR2 YNNKEL (reference sequence). J was trimmed by 0 bases and V by 2 bases; bases with no gene match: 5. The CDR3 covers 16 residues. TCR beta libraries were built with iRepertoire HTBI primers and Arm-PCR of CDR3 regions. Using its own MiXCR run on the multiplex PCR reads, TCRdb lists one record per CDR3 protein. The table has 450,000 to 650,000 distinct CDR3 sequences, around 15% seen once; the top ten hold roughly 25%. Time point in this sample: newly diagnosed GD, antithyroid drugs for less than 3 months. From RNA extracted from PBMCs, the TCR library was made. This clonotype is a singleton in its sample. These data were likewise used in another study, on T cells in Graves' hyperthyroidism and ophthalmopathy.

The receptor's source is a woman aged 35-60 years with Graves disease. This specimen consisted of peripheral blood mononuclear cells (PBMCs), obtained at new diagnosis, from a patient treated with antithyroid drugs. This rearrangement joins TRBV3-1 to TRBJ1-1; TRBD1 matches at 8 bases. This CDR3 is CASSQIQGVVNTEAFF. CDR3 nucleotide sequence: TGTGCCAGCAGCCAAATACAGGGGGTGGTGAACACTGAAGCTTTCTTT.